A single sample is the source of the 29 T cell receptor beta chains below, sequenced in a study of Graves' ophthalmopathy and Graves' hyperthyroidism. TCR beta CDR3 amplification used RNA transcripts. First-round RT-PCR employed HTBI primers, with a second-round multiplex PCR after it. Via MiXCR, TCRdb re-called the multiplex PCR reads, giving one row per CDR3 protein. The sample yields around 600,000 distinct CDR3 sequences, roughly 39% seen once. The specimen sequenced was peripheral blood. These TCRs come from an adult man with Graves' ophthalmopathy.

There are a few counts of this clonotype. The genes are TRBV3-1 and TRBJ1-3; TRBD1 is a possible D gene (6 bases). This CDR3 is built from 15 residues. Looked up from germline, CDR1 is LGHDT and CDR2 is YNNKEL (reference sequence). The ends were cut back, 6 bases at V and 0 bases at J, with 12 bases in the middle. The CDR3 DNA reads TGTGCCAGCAGTGAAAGGACAGCCTCTGGAAACACCATATATTTT. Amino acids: CASSERTASGNTIYF.

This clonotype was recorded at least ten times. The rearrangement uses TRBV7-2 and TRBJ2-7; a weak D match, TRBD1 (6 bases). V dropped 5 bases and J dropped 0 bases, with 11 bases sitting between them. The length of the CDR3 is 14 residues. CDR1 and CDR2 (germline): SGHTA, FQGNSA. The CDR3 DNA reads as TGTGCCAGCAGCCGGGACATGAGCTCCTACGAGCAGTACTTC. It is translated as CASSRDMSSYEQYF.

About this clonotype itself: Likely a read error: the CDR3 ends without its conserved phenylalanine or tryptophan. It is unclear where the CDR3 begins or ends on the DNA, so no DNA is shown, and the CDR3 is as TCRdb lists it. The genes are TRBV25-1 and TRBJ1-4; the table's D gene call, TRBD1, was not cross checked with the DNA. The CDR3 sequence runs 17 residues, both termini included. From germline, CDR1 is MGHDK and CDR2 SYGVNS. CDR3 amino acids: CASSGTGGSTDTQYFGP.

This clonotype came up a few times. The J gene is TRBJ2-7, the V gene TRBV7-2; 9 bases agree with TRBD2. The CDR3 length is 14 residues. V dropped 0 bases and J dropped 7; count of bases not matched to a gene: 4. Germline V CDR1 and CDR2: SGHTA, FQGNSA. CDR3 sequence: CASSLASGGDEQYF. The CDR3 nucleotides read TGTGCCAGCAGCTTAGCTAGCGGGGGCGATGAGCAGTACTTC.

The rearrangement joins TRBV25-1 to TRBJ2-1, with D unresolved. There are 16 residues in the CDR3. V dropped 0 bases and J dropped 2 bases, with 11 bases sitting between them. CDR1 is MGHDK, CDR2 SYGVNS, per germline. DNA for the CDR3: TGTGCCAGCAGTGAATACAATAGCCGGGCCTACAATGAGCAGTTCTTC. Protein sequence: CASSEYNSRAYNEQFF.

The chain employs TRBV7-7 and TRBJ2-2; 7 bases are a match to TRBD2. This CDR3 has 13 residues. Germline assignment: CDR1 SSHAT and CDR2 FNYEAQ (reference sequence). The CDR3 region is CASAGANTGELFF. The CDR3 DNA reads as TGTGCTAGCGCGGGGGCGAACACCGGGGAGCTGTTTTTT.

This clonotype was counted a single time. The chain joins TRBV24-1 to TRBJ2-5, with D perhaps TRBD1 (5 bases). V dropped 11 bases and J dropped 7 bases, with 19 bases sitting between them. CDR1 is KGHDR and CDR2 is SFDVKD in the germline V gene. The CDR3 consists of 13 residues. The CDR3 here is CASSISREGTQYF. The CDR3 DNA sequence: TGTGCCAGTAGTATCAGCAGGGAAGGGACCCAGTACTTC.

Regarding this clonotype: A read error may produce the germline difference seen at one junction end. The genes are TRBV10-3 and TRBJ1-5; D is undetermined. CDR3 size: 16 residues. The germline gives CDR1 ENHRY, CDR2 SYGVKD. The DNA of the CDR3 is TGTGCCAGCAGTTACTACCCCCGTTGGGGAGGTCAGCCCCAGCATTTT. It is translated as CASSYYPRWGGQPQHF.

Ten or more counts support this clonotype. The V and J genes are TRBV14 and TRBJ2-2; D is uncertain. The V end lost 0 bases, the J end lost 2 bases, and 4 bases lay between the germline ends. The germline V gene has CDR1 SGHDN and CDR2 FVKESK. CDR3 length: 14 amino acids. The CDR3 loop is CASSQDPNTGELFF. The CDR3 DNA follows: TGTGCCAGCAGCCAAGACCCTAACACCGGGGAGCTGTTTTTT.

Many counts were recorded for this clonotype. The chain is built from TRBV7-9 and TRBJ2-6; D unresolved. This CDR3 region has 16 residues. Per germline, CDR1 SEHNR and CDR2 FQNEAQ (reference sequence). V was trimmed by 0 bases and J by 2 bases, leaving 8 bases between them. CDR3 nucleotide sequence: TGTGCCAGCAGCTTAGCGAGGTTCCCTGGGGCCAACGTCCTGACTTTC. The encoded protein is CASSLARFPGANVLTF.

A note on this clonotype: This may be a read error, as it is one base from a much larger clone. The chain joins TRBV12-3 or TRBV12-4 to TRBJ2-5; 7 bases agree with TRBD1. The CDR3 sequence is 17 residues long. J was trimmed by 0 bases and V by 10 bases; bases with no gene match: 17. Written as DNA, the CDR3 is TGTGCCAACAGCGTCCGAGGACAGGAGAGGTACCAAGAGACCCAGTACTTC. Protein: CANSVRGQERYQETQYF.

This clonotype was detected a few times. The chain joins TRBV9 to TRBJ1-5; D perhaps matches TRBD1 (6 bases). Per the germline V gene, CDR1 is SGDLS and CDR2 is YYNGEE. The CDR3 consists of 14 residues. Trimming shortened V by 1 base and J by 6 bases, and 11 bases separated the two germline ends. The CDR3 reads CASSVSGVGQPQHF. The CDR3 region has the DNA TGTGCCAGCAGCGTATCAGGGGTGGGTCAGCCCCAGCATTTT.

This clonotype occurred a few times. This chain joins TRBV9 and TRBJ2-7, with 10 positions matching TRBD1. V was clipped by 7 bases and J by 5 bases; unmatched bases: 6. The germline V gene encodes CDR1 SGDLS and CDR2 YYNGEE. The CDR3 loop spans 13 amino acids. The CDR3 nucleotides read TGTGCCAGCGGGTGGGACAGGGGCCACGAGCAGTACTTC. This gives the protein CASGWDRGHEQYF. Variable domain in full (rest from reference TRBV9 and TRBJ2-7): DSGVTQTPKHLITATGQRVTLRCSPRSGDLSVYWYQQSLDQGLQFLIQYYNGEERAKGNILERFSAQQFPDLHSELNLSSLELGDSALYFCASGWDRGHEQYFGPGTRLTVT.

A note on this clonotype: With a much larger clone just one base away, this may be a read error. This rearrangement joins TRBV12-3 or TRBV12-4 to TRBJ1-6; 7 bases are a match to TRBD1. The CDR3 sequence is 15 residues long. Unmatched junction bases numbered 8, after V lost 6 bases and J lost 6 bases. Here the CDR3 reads CASSLGTASNSPLHF. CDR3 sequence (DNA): TGTGCCAGCAGCCTGGGGACAGCTTCTAATTCACCCCTCCACTTT.

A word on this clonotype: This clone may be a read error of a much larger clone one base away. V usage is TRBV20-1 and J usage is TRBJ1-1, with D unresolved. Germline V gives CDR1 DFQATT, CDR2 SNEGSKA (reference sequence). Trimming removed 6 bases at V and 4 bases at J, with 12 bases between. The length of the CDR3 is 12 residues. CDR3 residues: CSADQGSTEAFF. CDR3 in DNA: TGCAGTGCCGATCAAGGGAGCACTGAAGCTTTCTTT.

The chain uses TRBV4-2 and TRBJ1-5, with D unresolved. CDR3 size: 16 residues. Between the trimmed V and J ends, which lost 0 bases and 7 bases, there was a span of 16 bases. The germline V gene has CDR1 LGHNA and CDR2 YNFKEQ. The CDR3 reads CASSQDPAPSQQPQHF. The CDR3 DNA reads TGTGCCAGCAGCCAAGATCCGGCCCCAAGCCAACAGCCCCAGCATTTT.

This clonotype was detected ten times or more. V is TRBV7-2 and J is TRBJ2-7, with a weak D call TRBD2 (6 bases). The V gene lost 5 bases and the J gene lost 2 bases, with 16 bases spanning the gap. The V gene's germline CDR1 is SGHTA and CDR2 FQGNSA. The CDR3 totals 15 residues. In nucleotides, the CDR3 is TGTGCCAGCAGCCCCCCGCGACTAGGCCCCTACGAGCAGTACTTC. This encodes CASSPPRLGPYEQYF.

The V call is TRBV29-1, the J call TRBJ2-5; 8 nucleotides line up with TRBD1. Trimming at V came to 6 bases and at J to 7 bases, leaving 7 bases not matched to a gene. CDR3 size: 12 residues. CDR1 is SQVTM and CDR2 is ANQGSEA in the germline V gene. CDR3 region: CSVSAGTGTQYF. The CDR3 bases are TGCAGCGTGTCCGCCGGGACAGGGACCCAGTACTTC.

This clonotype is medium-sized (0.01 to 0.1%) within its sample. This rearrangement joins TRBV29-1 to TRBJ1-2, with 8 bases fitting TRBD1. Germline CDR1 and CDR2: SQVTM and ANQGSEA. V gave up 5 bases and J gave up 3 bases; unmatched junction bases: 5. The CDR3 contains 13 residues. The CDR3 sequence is CSVTGQGDYGYTF. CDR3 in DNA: TGCAGCGTTACCGGACAGGGAGACTATGGCTACACCTTC.

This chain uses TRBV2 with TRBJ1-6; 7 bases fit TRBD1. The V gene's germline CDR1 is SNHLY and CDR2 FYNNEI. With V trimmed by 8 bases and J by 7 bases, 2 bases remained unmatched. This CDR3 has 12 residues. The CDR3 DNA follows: TGTGCCAGCCGGGACAGCAATTCACCCCTCCACTTT. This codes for CASRDSNSPLHF. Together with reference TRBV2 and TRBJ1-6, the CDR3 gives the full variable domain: EPEVTQTPSHQVTQMGQEVILRCVPISNHLYFYWYRQILGQKVEFLVSFYNNEISEKSEIFDDQFSVERPDGSNFTLKIRSTKLEDSAMYFCASRDSNSPLHFGNGTRLTVT.

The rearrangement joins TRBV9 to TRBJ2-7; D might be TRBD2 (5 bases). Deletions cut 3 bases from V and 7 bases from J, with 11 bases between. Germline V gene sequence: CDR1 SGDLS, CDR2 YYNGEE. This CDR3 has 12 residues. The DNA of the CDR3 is TGTGCCAGCAGCGCCTCGATAGCGGAGCAGTACTTC. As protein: CASSASIAEQYF.

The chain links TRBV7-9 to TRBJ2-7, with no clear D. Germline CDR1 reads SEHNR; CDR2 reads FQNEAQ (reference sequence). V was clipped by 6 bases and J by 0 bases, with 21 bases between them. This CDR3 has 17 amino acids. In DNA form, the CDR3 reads TGTGCCAGCAGTTACTCGAGAGACGGGTATCTCTCCTACGAGCAGTACTTC. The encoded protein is CASSYSRDGYLSYEQYF.

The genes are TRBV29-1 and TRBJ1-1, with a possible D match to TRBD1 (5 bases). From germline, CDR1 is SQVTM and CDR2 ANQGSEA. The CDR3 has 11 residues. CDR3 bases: TGCAGTTCATGGGGCGACACTGAAGCTTTCTTT. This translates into CSSWGDTEAFF.

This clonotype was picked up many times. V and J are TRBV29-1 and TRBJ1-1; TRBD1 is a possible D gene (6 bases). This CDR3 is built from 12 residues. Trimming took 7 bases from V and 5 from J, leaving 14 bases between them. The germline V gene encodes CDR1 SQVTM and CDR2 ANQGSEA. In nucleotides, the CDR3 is TGCAGCGGTCATCAGGGGCGAACTGAAGCTTTCTTT. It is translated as CSGHQGRTEAFF.

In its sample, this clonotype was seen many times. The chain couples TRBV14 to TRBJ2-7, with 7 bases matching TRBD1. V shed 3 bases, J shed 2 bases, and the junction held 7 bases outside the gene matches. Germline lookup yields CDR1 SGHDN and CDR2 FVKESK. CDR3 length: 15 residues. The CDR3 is CASSQPGQGAYEQYF. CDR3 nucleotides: TGTGCCAGCAGCCAGCCGGGGCAGGGGGCCTACGAGCAGTACTTC.

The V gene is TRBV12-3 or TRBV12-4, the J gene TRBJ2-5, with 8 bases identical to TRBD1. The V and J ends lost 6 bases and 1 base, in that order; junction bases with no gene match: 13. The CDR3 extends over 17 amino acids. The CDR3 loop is CASRPGTGNQPQETQYF. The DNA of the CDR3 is TGTGCCAGCAGACCGGGGACAGGCAATCAGCCCCAAGAGACCCAGTACTTC.

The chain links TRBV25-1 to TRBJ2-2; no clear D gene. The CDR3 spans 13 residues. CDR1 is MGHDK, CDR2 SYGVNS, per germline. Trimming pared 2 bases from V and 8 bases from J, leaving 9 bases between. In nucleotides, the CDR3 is TGTGCCAGCAGTGAACTACAGTCTGGGGAGCTGTTTTTT. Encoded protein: CASSELQSGELFF.

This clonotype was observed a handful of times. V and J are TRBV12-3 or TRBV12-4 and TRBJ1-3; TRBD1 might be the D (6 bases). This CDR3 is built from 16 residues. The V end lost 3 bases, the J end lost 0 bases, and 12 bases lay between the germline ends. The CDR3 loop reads CASSFDRWFSGNTIYF. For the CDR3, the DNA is TGTGCCAGCAGTTTTGACAGGTGGTTCTCTGGAAACACCATATATTTT.

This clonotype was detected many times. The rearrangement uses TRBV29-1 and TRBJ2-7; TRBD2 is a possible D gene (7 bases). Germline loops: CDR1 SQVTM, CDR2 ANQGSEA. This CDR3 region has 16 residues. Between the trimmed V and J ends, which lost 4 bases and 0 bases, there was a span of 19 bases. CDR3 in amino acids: CSVVGGTQAHSYEQYF. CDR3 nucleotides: TGCAGCGTTGTCGGGGGGACACAAGCCCACTCCTACGAGCAGTACTTC.